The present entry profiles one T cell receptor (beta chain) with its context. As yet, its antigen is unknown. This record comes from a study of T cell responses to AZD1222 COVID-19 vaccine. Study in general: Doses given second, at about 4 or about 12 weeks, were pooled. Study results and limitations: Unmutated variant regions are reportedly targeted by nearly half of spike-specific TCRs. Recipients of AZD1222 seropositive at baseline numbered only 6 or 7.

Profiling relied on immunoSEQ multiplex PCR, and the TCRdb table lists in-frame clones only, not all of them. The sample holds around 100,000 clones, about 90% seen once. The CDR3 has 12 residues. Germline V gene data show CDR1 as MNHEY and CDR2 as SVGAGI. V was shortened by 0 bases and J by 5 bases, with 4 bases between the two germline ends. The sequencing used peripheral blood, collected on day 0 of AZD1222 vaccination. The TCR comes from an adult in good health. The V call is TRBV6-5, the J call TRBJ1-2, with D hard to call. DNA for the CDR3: TGTGCCAGCAGTTACTCGGGATATGGCTACACCTTC. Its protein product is CASSYSGYGYTF.